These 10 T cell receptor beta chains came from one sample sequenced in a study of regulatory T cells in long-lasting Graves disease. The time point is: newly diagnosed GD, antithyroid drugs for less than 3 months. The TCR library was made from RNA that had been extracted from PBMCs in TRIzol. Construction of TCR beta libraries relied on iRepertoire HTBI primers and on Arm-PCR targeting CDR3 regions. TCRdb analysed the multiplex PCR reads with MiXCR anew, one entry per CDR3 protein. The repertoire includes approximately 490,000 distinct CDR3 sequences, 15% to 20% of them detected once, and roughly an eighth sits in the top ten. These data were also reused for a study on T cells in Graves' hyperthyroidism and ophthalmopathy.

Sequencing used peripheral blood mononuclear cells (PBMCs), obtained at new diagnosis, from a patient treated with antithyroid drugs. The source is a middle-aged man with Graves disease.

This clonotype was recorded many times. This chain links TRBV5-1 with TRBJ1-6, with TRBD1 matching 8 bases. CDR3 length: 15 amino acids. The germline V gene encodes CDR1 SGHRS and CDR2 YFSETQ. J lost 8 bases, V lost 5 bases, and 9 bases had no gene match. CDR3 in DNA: TGCGCCAGCAGGGGAGACAGGGGTCCGGATTCACCCCTCCACTTT. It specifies CASRGDRGPDSPLHF.

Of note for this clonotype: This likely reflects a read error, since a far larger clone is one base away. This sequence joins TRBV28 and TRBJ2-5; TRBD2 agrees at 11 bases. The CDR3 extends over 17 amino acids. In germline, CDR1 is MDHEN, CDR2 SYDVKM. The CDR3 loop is CASSTGTSGVRYNERFF. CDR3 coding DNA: TGTGCCAGCAGTACGGGGACTAGCGGAGTCCGGTACAATGAGCGGTTCTTC.

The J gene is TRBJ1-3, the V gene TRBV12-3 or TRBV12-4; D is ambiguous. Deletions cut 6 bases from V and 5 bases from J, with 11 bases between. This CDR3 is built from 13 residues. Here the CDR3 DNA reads TGTGCCAGCAGCCTCCTTCTTCGAAACACCATATATTTT. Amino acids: CASSLLLRNTIYF.

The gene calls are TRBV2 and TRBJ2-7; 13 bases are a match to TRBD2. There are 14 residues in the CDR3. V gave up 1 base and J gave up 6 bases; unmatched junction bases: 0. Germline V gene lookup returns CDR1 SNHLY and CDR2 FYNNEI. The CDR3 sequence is CASSEGLAGGEQYF. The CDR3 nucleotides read TGTGCCAGCAGTGAAGGACTAGCGGGAGGCGAGCAGTACTTC.

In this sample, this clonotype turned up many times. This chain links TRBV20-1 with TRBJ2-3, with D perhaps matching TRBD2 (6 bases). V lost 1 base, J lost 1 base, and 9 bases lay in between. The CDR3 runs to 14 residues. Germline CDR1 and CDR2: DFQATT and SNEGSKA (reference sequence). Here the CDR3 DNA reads TGCAGTGCTAGAGTAGCGGCGGGCACAGATACGCAGTATTTT. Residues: CSARVAAGTDTQYF.

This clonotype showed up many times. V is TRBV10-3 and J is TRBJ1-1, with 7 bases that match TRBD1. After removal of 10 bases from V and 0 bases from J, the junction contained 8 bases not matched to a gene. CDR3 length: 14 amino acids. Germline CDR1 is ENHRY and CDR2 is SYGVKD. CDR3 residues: CATNPGGMNTEAFF. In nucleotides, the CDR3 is TGTGCCACCAATCCAGGGGGGATGAACACTGAAGCTTTCTTT.

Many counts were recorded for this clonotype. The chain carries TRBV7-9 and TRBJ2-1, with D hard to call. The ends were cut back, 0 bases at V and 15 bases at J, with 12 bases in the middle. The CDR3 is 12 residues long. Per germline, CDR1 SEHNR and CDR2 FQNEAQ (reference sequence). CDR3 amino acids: CASSLAPTDWFF. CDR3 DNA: TGTGCCAGCAGCTTAGCCCCAACCGACTGGTTCTTC.

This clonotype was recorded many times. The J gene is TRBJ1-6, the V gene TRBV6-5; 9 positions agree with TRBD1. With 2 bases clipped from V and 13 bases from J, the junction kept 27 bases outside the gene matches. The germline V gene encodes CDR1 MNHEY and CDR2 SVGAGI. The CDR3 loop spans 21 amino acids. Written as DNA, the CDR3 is TGTGCCAGCAGTTACCTAGCACCGGGACAGGGATCAAATCGGGGCCTTCACCCCCTCCACTTT. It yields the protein CASSYLAPGQGSNRGLHPLHF.

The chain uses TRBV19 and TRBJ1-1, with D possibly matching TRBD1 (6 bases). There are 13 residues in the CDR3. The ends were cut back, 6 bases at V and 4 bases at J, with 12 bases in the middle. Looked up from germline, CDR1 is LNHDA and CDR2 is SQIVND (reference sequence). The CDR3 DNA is TGTGCCAGTAGACTACAGGGTTCCACTGAAGCTTTCTTT. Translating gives CASRLQGSTEAFF.

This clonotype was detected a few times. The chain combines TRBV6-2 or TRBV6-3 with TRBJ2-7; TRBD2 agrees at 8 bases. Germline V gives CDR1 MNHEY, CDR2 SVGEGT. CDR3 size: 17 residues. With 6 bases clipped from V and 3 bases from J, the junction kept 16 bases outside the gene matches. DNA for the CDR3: TGTGCCAGCAGCCCTCGGGGGGTAGCGGGGAATCTCTACGAGCAGTACTTC. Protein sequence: CASSPRGVAGNLYEQYF.